The 10 T cell receptor beta chains presented below share a single source sample, sequenced in a study of vaccination and CD4 T cells after COVID-19. Their recognized antigens are unknown. The treatment denotes: approximately 9-day PBMC culture with coronavirus spike peptide pools or control peptides (ViraFEST assay). The Oncomine TCR Beta short-read assay sequenced DNA from cultured CD4+ T cells. TCRdb reanalysed the PCR reads using MiXCR and keeps one entry per CDR3 protein. The sample consists of more than 6,000 distinct CDR3 sequences, about 59% of them appearing once. Sequencing used cultured CD4+ T cells from blood, obtained after SARS-CoV-2 vaccination. The source of these receptors is a human donor with COVID-19.

The chain combines TRBV6-1 with TRBJ1-1; 9 positions agree with TRBD1. The V gene end was trimmed by 6 bases and the J gene end by 6 bases; junction bases not matched to a gene: 11. Germline CDR1 is MNHNS and CDR2 is SASEGT. The CDR3 is made up of 15 amino acids. CDR3 sequence reads: CASRPTGGGGPEAFF. As DNA, the CDR3 is TGTGCCAGCAGACCTACAGGGGGCGGGGGCCCTGAAGCTTTCTTT.

The rearrangement joins TRBV15 to TRBJ1-6; D is undetermined. The CDR3 contains 15 residues. Deletions cut 5 bases from V and 4 bases from J, with 12 bases between. Germline V gene lookup returns CDR1 LNHNV and CDR2 YYDKDF (reference sequence). CDR3: CATSLEGLYNSPLHF. For the CDR3, the DNA is TGTGCCACCAGCTTAGAGGGCCTTTATAATTCACCCCTCCACTTT.

The chain uses TRBV6-1 and TRBJ2-3; 9 bases line up with TRBD2. J gave up 4 bases and V 6 bases, and 8 bases lay outside the gene matches. The CDR3 consists of 15 residues. The germline V gene has CDR1 MNHNS and CDR2 SASEGT. CDR3 sequence reads: CASSGGGAVADTQYF. CDR3 coding DNA: TGTGCCAGCAGCGGCGGGGGGGCCGTGGCAGATACGCAGTATTTT.

The CDR3 bases are TGTGCCATCAGTGAATCAGGGGGCATGGACACCATATATTTT. This encodes CAISESGGMDTIYF. The rearrangement uses TRBV10-3 and TRBJ1-3; 8 bases are a match to TRBD1. Per the germline V gene, CDR1 is ENHRY and CDR2 is SYGVKD. CDR3 size: 14 residues. V lost 3 bases and J lost 8; bases outside the gene matches: 6.

The rearrangement links TRBV4-2 to TRBJ2-5, with 8 bases identical to TRBD1. Germline lookup yields CDR1 LGHNA and CDR2 YNFKEQ. This CDR3 is 15 amino acids long. Trimming removed 1 base from V and 2 bases from J; junction bases left unmatched: 3. CDR3 sequence: CASSQGWTGQETQYF. The CDR3 nucleotides read TGTGCCAGCAGCCAAGGGTGGACAGGGCAAGAGACCCAGTACTTC.

This clonotype showed up just a few times. The chain is built from TRBV5-1 and TRBJ1-6; TRBD1 agrees at 7 bases. The ends lost 3 bases at V and 9 bases at J; junction bases unmatched: 3. CDR3 length: 13 residues. Germline CDR1 reads SGHRS; CDR2 reads YFSETQ. The CDR3 nucleotides read TGCGCCAGCAGCTCACAGGGGAGTTCACCCCTCCACTTT. Amino acid sequence: CASSSQGSSPLHF.

This clonotype appeared a few times. The chain combines TRBV15 with TRBJ1-5; the match to TRBD1 covers 8 bases. V lost 1 base and J lost 1; bases outside the gene matches: 3. CDR3 size: 16 residues. The germline V gene has CDR1 LNHNV and CDR2 YYDKDF (reference sequence). DNA of the CDR3: TGTGCCACCAGCAGAGGGGACAGGAGAAGCAATCAGCCCCAGCATTTT. This encodes CATSRGDRRSNQPQHF. Using reference TRBV15 and TRBJ1-5 for the parts outside the CDR3, the full variable domain is DAMVIQNPRYQVTQFGKPVTLSCSQTLNHNVMYWYQQKSSQAPKLLFHYYDKDFNNEADTPDNFQSRRPNTSFCFLDIRSPGLGDTAMYLCATSRGDRRSNQPQHFGDGTRLSIL.

The V call is TRBV6-1, the J call TRBJ2-7; possible D gene TRBD1, 6 bases. V lost 5 bases and J 1 base, leaving 12 bases between the germline ends. CDR3 size: 14 residues. The germline V gene has CDR1 MNHNS and CDR2 SASEGT. The CDR3 protein is CASSRQAGSYEQYF. In DNA, the CDR3 is TGTGCCAGCAGTCGACAGGCAGGATCCTACGAGCAGTACTTC.

The chain has TRBV21-1 and TRBJ1-5. TRBV21-1 is shown as a pseudogene. The CDR3 is made up of 13 amino acids. DNA of the CDR3: TGTGCCAGCCCCTGGAGGGGAAATCAGCCCCAGCATTTT. It specifies CASPWRGNQPQHF.

V gene TRBV6-1 combines with J gene TRBJ1-2; D is undetermined. This CDR3 comprises 15 residues. V was cut by 5 bases and J by 8 bases, with 21 bases left in between. CDR1 MNHNS and CDR2 SASEGT come from the germline V gene. The CDR3 sequence: CASSPERGALRGYTF. CDR3 DNA: TGTGCCAGCAGTCCGGAGCGGGGAGCCTTGAGGGGCTACACCTTC.